A selection of T cell receptor beta chains follows, all from one sample in a study of tumor-infiltrating lymphocytes in primary liver carcinoma. Each CDR3 protein gets one entry after TCRdb re-called the multiplex PCR reads with MiXCR. This table holds about 190,000 distinct CDR3 sequences, just under 85% found once. What was sequenced was tumor tissue from primary liver carcinoma. The receptors shown here come from a man aged 35-49 years with primary liver carcinoma and hepatitis B virus infection. CDR3s include the opening cysteine and the closing phenylalanine or tryptophan. A D gene is named only where the DNA matches it firmly. For some rows the clone size is stated as once, few or many, or as a class when expanded; others skip it.

J: TRBJ2-6
size: NA
V: TRBV6-1
D: NA
DNA: TGTGCCAGCAATGAATTCTCCGAAGGTGCCAACGTCCTGACTTTC
CDR3: CASNEFSEGANVLTF

J: TRBJ2-1
size: NA
V: TRBV4-2
D: TRBD1
DNA: TGTGCCAGCAGCTACGCCGGGGGACAGGGGAACAATAGGCAGTTCTTC
CDR3: CASSYAGGQGNNRQFF

J: TRBJ2-7
size: NA
V: TRBV29-1
D: NA
DNA: TGCAGCGTCCAAGAAGGGGGTCGCTCGTACGAGCTGTACTTC
CDR3: CSVQEGGRSYELYF

J: TRBJ2-1
size: NA
V: TRBV5-1
D: NA
DNA: TGCGCCAGCAGCTTAAGTGACGTATACAATGAGCAGTTCTTC
CDR3: CASSLSDVYNEQFF

J: TRBJ2-5
size: NA
V: TRBV11-2
D: NA
DNA: TGTGCCAGCAGATTAGGGGTCGCTTTCCGACTCCAGGAGACCCAGTACTTC
CDR3: CASRLGVAFRLQETQYF

J: TRBJ2-6
size: NA
V: TRBV6-2/TRBV6-3
D: NA
DNA: TGTGTCAGCAAGGGCAGGTTTCCCTCAGGGGCCAACGTCCTGACTTTC
CDR3: CVSKGRFPSGANVLTF

J: TRBJ2-3
size: NA
V: TRBV7-3
D: NA
DNA: TGTGCCAGCAGCCTCGAGGCTTTTAGCACAGACACGCAGTATTTT
CDR3: CASSLEAFSTDTQYF

J: TRBJ2-5
size: NA
V: TRBV5-4
D: TRBD1
DNA: TGTGCCAATAGCCAACAGGGGGGGACCCAGTACTTC
CDR3: CANSQQGGTQYF

J: TRBJ1-5
size: NA
V: TRBV5-5
D: NA
DNA: TGTGCCAGCAGCTTGGGCGAGCATCAGCCCCAGCATTTT
CDR3: CASSLGEHQPQHF

J: TRBJ2-5
size: NA
V: TRBV29-1
D: TRBD1
DNA: TGCAGTGTTGAACACAGGGGGCGAGAGAACCACTACTTC
CDR3: CSVEHRGRENHYF

J: TRBJ2-5
size: NA
V: TRBV29-1
D: NA
DNA: TGCAGCACGTTCGCATCCGGCCAAGAGACCCAATACTTC
CDR3: CSTFASGQETQYF

J: TRBJ1-5
size: few
V: TRBV29-1
D: NA
DNA: TGCAGCGTTATTGTAGGGAAGTCTCCTGGACAGCCCCAGCATTTC
CDR3: CSVIVGKSPGQPQHF

J: TRBJ2-7
size: NA
V: TRBV7-8
D: NA
DNA: TGTGCCACCAGCTTAGCGTCCCTCAAAGGGAAGGGCGAGCAGTACTTC
CDR3: CATSLASLKGKGEQYF

J: TRBJ2-2
size: NA
V: TRBV11-1
D: NA
DNA: TGTGCCAGCAACTTTTGGGATATCGGGGAGCTGTTTTTT
CDR3: CASNFWDIGELFF

J: TRBJ2-3
size: NA
V: TRBV4-2
D: NA
DNA: TGCGCCAGCAGCCATGGGTCTCTAAACACAGATACGCAGTATTTT
CDR3: CASSHGSLNTDTQYF

J: TRBJ2-3
size: NA
V: TRBV11-2
D: NA
DNA: TGCGCCAGGAGCAGAAGAAGTACAGGGAACACATATACGCAGTATTTT
CDR3: CARSRRSTGNTYTQYF

J: TRBJ1-5
size: NA
V: TRBV28
D: NA
DNA: TGTGCCGGCAGTCCCCCAGGACTTAGCAATCAGCCCCAGCGTTTT
CDR3: CAGSPPGLSNQPQRF

J: TRBJ2-1
size: NA
V: TRBV11-2
D: TRBD2
DNA: TGTGCCAGCAACCAGACTAGCGGGAGCAACAGTGAGCAGTTATTC
CDR3: CASNQTSGSNSEQLF

J: TRBJ2-7
size: NA
V: TRBV6-1
D: TRBD1
DNA: TGTGTCAGCTGTGAAGGAGAGGGGGCTTTCTACGAGCAGTACTTC
CDR3: CVSCEGEGAFYEQYF

J: TRBJ2-5
size: NA
V: TRBV4-1
D: NA
DNA: TGCGCCGGCAGCCTTGAGGAGGGGCTGCGTCAAGAGACCCAGTACTTC
CDR3: CAGSLEEGLRQETQYF

J: TRBJ1-2
size: NA
V: TRBV7-9
D: TRBD1
DNA: TGTGCCAGCAACTCCAGACCCCAGGGGGGGCGCAACTATGGCTACACTTTC
CDR3: CASNSRPQGGRNYGYTF

J: TRBJ2-3
size: NA
V: TRBV5-5
D: TRBD1
DNA: TGTACCAGCAGCTTGACTGACGGGACAGATACGCAATATTTT
CDR3: CTSSLTDGTDTQYF

J: TRBJ2-7
size: NA
V: TRBV4-1
D: NA
DNA: TGCGCCAGCAACCAAGAGACCCCTGTTGACGAGCGGTACTTC
CDR3: CASNQETPVDERYF

J: TRBJ2-3
size: NA
V: TRBV6-1
D: NA
DNA: TGTGCCAGCAGTGCCAACGGCAGAGGGGATACGGAGTATTTT
CDR3: CASSANGRGDTEYF

J: TRBJ1-1
size: once
V: TRBV12-3/TRBV12-4
D: TRBD1
DNA: TGTACCAGCAGGCCCCATCCTGGGACAGCGAACACTGAAGCTTTCTTT
CDR3: CTSRPHPGTANTEAFF